This T cell receptor beta chain was profiled in a study of blood T cells in healthy people across ages. The germline CDR1 and CDR2 sequences are SQVTM and ANQGSEA. V lost 3 bases to trimming and J lost 5 bases, with 4 bases between them. The CDR3 loop spans 11 amino acids. Then a second PCR, running about 6 to 11 cycles, was carried out with a sample-barcoded 5' primer and a J-beta primer mix. Each CDR3 protein gets one entry after TCRdb re-called the 5' RACE reads with MiXCR. This sample has over 600,000 distinct CDR3 sequences, with 40% to 45% found just once. The gene calls are TRBV29-1 and TRBJ1-4; unclear D gene. Sequencing was performed on blood. This TCR derives from an elderly man in good health. The CDR3: CSVDRNEKLFF. The DNA of the CDR3 is TGCAGCGTTGACAGGAATGAAAAACTGTTTTTT.